This paragraph reports one T cell receptor (beta chain). No patient had autoimmune disease or received systemic immunosuppression. Only in-frame clones appear in the TCRdb table, and some are missing; sequencing was by immunoSEQ multiplex PCR. The sample shows 10,000 to 15,000 clones, around 76% of them seen only once. The data were obtained in a study of OX40 agonist ivuxolimab in advanced cancers. Study in general: An agonistic human IgG2 monoclonal antibody against OX40 (CD134) was given. Ivuxolimab, which patients received intravenously every 2 weeks, was dosed at 0.01 to 10 mg/kg.

The CDR3 runs to 9 residues. CDR1 is SNHLY and CDR2 is FYNNEI in the germline V gene. The germline V and J ends were trimmed by 10 bases and 1 base, with 1 base remaining between them. The TCR comes from an adult with an advanced solid tumor such as melanoma, head and neck, liver or kidney cancer. The chain combines TRBV2 with TRBJ1-1; the D is unclear. Sequencing used CD4+ or CD8+ T cells sorted from blood, obtained in a trial of the OX40 agonist ivuxolimab. CDR3 protein: CATNTEAFF. The CDR3 DNA reads TGTGCCACGAACACTGAAGCTTTCTTT.